These 32 T cell receptor beta chains share one sample of origin, sequenced in a study of T cell responses to AZD1222 COVID-19 vaccine. TCRdb's copy holds only in-frame clones and misses some; the assay was immunoSEQ multiplex PCR. This table holds more than 85,000 clones, about 90% found once. The material was peripheral blood, obtained 28 days after the second AZD1222 dose. The source of these receptors is an adult who received the AZD1222 COVID-19 vaccine.

The chain combines TRBV6-2 or TRBV6-3 with TRBJ2-7; D not resolved. Germline CDR1 and CDR2: MNHEY and SVGEGT. V lost 2 bases, J lost 2 bases, and 10 bases lay in between. There are 14 residues in the CDR3. CDR3 nucleotide sequence: TGTGCCAGCAGTTACGGCAGGATAGCCTACGAGCAGTACTTC. As protein: CASSYGRIAYEQYF.

In the case of this clone: It is unclear where the CDR3 begins or ends on the DNA, so no DNA is shown, and the CDR3 is as TCRdb lists it. The V call is TRBV7-6, the J call TRBJ2-2; TRBD2, the table's D call, lacks a check against the DNA. The CDR3 comprises 14 residues, both ends counted. Germline V gives CDR1 SGHVS, CDR2 FNYEAQ. The CDR3: CASSLEGDRGSCFF.

This clone was picked up one time. This chain uses TRBV28 with TRBJ2-1; 7 bases fit TRBD2. This CDR3 contains 14 residues. Germline CDR1 MDHEN, CDR2 SYDVKM. J was trimmed by 0 bases and V by 5 bases; bases with no gene match: 1. CDR3 nucleotide sequence: TGTGCCAGCAGTCGACTAGCCTCCTACAATGAGCAGTTCTTC. Translation gives CASSRLASYNEQFF.

This rearrangement joins TRBV6-5 to TRBJ1-2; the match to TRBD1 covers 9 bases. This CDR3 is 13 amino acids long. Germline V lookup: CDR1 MNHEY, CDR2 SVGAGI. V was clipped by 6 bases and J by 12 bases; unmatched bases: 11. The CDR3 region has the DNA TGTGCCAGCAGCTCCGGGACAGGGTTGGTCCACACCTTC. Translation gives CASSSGTGLVHTF.

The chain joins TRBV27 to TRBJ1-6; no firm D call. The ends were cut back, 3 bases at V and 5 bases at J, with 8 bases in the middle. Germline-derived CDR1 and CDR2 are MNHEY and SMNVEV (reference sequence). This CDR3 is 14 amino acids long. This chain's CDR3 is CASSFRANNSPLHF. CDR3 nucleotides: TGTGCCAGCAGTTTTAGGGCGAATAATTCACCCCTCCACTTT.

V usage is TRBV2 and J usage is TRBJ2-1; D uncertain. V dropped 4 bases and J dropped 6 bases, with 16 bases sitting between them. CDR3 length: 15 amino acids. From germline, CDR1 is SNHLY and CDR2 FYNNEI. The CDR3 region is CASSGPSAEANEQFF. The CDR3, as DNA: TGTGCCAGCAGTGGTCCTTCGGCGGAAGCCAATGAGCAGTTCTTC. Complete variable domain (other parts from reference TRBV2 and TRBJ2-1): EPEVTQTPSHQVTQMGQEVILRCVPISNHLYFYWYRQILGQKVEFLVSFYNNEISEKSEIFDDQFSVERPDGSNFTLKIRSTKLEDSAMYFCASSGPSAEANEQFFGPGTRLTVL.

The rearrangement links TRBV7-9 to TRBJ2-2; no reliable D call. The V end was cut by 6 bases, the J end by 3 bases, with 8 bases between. Germline CDR1 SEHNR, CDR2 FQNEAQ (reference sequence). This CDR3 region has 13 residues. The CDR3 loop reads CASRRSYTGELFF. CDR3 sequence (DNA): TGTGCCAGCAGACGGTCATACACCGGGGAGCTGTTTTTT.

The chain couples TRBV18 to TRBJ2-2; no definite D call. Per the germline V gene, CDR1 is KGHSH and CDR2 is LQKENI. The length of the CDR3 is 16 residues. Trimming cost V 2 bases and J 5 bases, with 15 bases left between them. CDR3 bases: TGTGCCAGCTCACCATCGATCGCGTTAGGGACCGGGGAGCTGTTTTTT. Translated: CASSPSIALGTGELFF.

Comments on this clone: The sample carries other DNA sequences with the same CDR3. The chain has TRBV7-6 and TRBJ2-5; D is unclear. Germline V gives CDR1 SGHVS, CDR2 FNYEAQ. V lost 4 bases, J lost 2 bases, and 2 bases lay in between. This CDR3 has 11 amino acids. The CDR3 coding sequence is TGTGCCAGCAGCTCACAAGAGACCCAGTACTTC. Its translation: CASSSQETQYF.

This chain uses TRBV5-8 with TRBJ2-5, with TRBD2 identical over 9 bases. The V and J ends lost 5 bases and 2 bases, in that order; junction bases with no gene match: 13. Per the germline V gene, CDR1 is SGHTS and CDR2 is YDEGEE. This CDR3 spans 17 amino acids. In nucleotides, the CDR3 is TGTGCCAGCAGATTAGGCATACTAGCGGGTTATCAAGAGACCCAGTACTTC. It is translated as CASRLGILAGYQETQYF. The variable domain in full, with the rest retrieved from reference TRBV5-8 and TRBJ2-5, is EAGVTQSPTHLIKTRGQQATLRCSPISGHTSVYWYQQALGLGLQFLLWYDEGEERNRGNFPPRFSGRQFPNYSSELNVNALELEDSALYLCASRLGILAGYQETQYFGPGTRLLVL.

The V and J genes are TRBV9 and TRBJ2-1, with TRBD1 matching over 7 bases. V lost 2 bases to trimming and J lost 9 bases; unmatched junction nucleotides: 11. CDR3 length: 15 residues. The germline V gene has CDR1 SGDLS and CDR2 YYNGEE. The chain's CDR3 is CASSVGTAPSGEQFF. The CDR3 DNA reads TGTGCCAGCAGCGTCGGGACAGCTCCCTCCGGTGAGCAGTTCTTC.

V usage is TRBV6-5 and J usage is TRBJ2-1; 12 positions match TRBD2. Germline assignment: CDR1 MNHEY and CDR2 SVGAGI. The ends lost 8 bases at V and 9 bases at J; junction bases unmatched: 14. The CDR3 totals 16 residues. The CDR3 DNA reads TGTGCCAGCGGTTTCCTAGCGGGAGGGCGGTCAGGTGAGCAGTTCTTC. Translating it yields CASGFLAGGRSGEQFF.

V is TRBV5-4 and J is TRBJ2-6, with D unclear. Trimming shortened V by 0 bases and J by 0 bases, and 13 bases separated the two germline ends. The CDR3 runs 18 residues. Germline values: CDR1 SGHNT, CDR2 YYREEE (reference sequence). The chain's CDR3 is CASSLDPLGISGANVLTF. The CDR3 DNA sequence: TGTGCCAGCAGCTTGGATCCACTCGGTATCTCTGGGGCCAACGTCCTGACTTTC. Drawing the rest from reference TRBV5-4 and TRBJ2-6, the complete variable domain is ETGVTQSPTHLIKTRGQQVTLRCSSQSGHNTVSWYQQALGQGPQFIFQYYREEENGRGNFPPRFSGLQFPNYSSELNVNALELDDSALYLCASSLDPLGISGANVLTFGAGSRLTVL.

The V call is TRBV30, the J call TRBJ1-1; D uncertain. Trimming left V 3 bases short and J 0 bases short, with 8 bases between. The CDR3 runs to 13 residues. Germline CDR1 is GTSNPN and CDR2 is SVGIG (reference sequence). CDR3 residues: CAWSNVMNTEAFF. The CDR3 DNA sequence: TGTGCCTGGAGCAACGTCATGAACACTGAAGCTTTCTTT.

The chain recombines TRBV11-3 with TRBJ2-7; TRBD1 aligns across 8 bases. The CDR3 sequence is 15 residues long. CDR1 is SGHNT, CDR2 YENEEA, per germline. After removal of 7 bases from V and 0 bases from J, the junction contained 8 bases not matched to a gene. CDR3 in DNA: TGTGCCAGCACGCCCGGGACAGGTGTCTCCTACGAGCAGTACTTC. Amino acids: CASTPGTGVSYEQYF.

This clone was seen a few times. This CDR3 is also generated by other DNA sequences in the sample. The rearrangement joins TRBV20-1 to TRBJ2-7; possible D gene TRBD2, 5 bases. The ends were cut back, 3 bases at V and 0 bases at J, with 9 bases in the middle. The CDR3 is 13 amino acids. Germline V gene sequence: CDR1 DFQATT, CDR2 SNEGSKA (reference sequence). The CDR3 here is CSASRGSSYEQYF. The CDR3, as DNA: TGCAGTGCTAGTCGGGGTAGCTCCTACGAGCAGTACTTC.

This chain joins TRBV18 and TRBJ1-6, with 7 positions matching TRBD1. J lost 8 bases, V lost 2 bases, and 9 bases had no gene match. This CDR3 region has 16 residues. Germline-derived CDR1 and CDR2 are KGHSH and LQKENI. This chain's CDR3 is CASSPSRDSFYSPLHF. The CDR3 DNA reads TGTGCCAGCTCACCATCCCGGGACAGTTTTTATTCACCCCTCCACTTT.

The V gene is TRBV2, the J gene TRBJ1-2, with 7 bases that match TRBD1. CDR3 length: 15 residues. Germline CDR1 and CDR2: SNHLY and FYNNEI. The V segment lost 1 base and the J segment 4 bases; nucleotides outside the gene matches: 6. In nucleotides, the CDR3 is TGTGCCAGCAGTGAAGTGGGCAGGGGGGGCTATGGCTACACCTTC. Protein: CASSEVGRGGYGYTF.

The gene calls are TRBV5-1 and TRBJ2-1, with a tentative D call TRBD2 (7 bases). The germline V gene encodes CDR1 SGHRS and CDR2 YFSETQ. CDR3 size: 15 residues. The V and J ends lost 0 bases and 6 bases respectively, with 13 bases between them. CDR3 in amino acids: CASSLGGGPLNEQFF. The CDR3 DNA reads as TGCGCCAGCAGCTTGGGGGGGGGCCCCCTCAATGAGCAGTTCTTC.

In the case of this clone: The sample has other DNA sequences that encode this CDR3 too. The gene calls are TRBV18 and TRBJ2-5; TRBD2 matches 14 bases. From germline, CDR1 is KGHSH and CDR2 LQKENI. This CDR3 has 16 amino acids. The J segment lost 2 bases and the V segment lost 3 bases, leaving 2 bases of the junction unmatched. The CDR3 DNA reads TGTGCCAGCTCACCCAGACTAGCGGGGGGGCAAGAGACCCAGTACTTC. Translating gives CASSPRLAGGQETQYF.

V is TRBV10-3 and J is TRBJ2-3; 10 bases agree with TRBD2. Germline CDR1 ENHRY, CDR2 SYGVKD. V gave up 5 bases and J gave up 5 bases; unmatched junction bases: 1. The CDR3 consists of 13 residues. The CDR3 region has the DNA TGTGCCATCAGTATAGCGGGAGGAGATACGCAGTATTTT. It specifies CAISIAGGDTQYF.

Comments on this clone: Mismatch with germline at one junction end may stem from a read error. The gene calls are TRBV12-3 or TRBV12-4 and TRBJ1-6, with D possibly being TRBD1 (5 bases). This CDR3 spans 11 amino acids. CDR3 DNA: TGTGCCAGCAGTTTAGGGGGGGTCTTAGCCTTT. This sequence encodes CASSLGGVLAF.

V is TRBV6-5 and J is TRBJ1-4, with no clear D. The CDR3 extends over 14 amino acids. Trimming shortened V by 6 bases and J by 4 bases, and 12 bases separated the two germline ends. Germline CDR1 MNHEY, CDR2 SVGAGI. The CDR3: CASSLTDLNEKLFF. CDR3 nucleotide sequence: TGTGCCAGCAGCTTAACGGATCTTAATGAAAAACTGTTTTTT.

This clone was found once. The genes are TRBV30 and TRBJ2-7; 8 bases agree with TRBD1. With 5 bases clipped from V and 3 bases from J, the junction kept 6 bases outside the gene matches. The CDR3 covers 13 residues. CDR1 is GTSNPN, CDR2 SVGIG, per germline (reference sequence). CDR3 residues: CAWEFGTGYEQYF. The CDR3 DNA reads TGTGCCTGGGAGTTCGGGACAGGCTACGAGCAGTACTTC.

The chain carries TRBV18 and TRBJ1-4; D might be TRBD1 (6 bases). CDR1 and CDR2 from the germline V gene are KGHSH and LQKENI. Trimming left V 5 bases short and J 12 bases short, with 19 bases between. The CDR3 spans 14 residues. The CDR3 protein is CASSSAYPKGELFF. CDR3 DNA sequence: TGTGCCAGCTCATCGGCCTATCCCAAGGGGGAACTGTTTTTT.

The rearrangement links TRBV7-2 to TRBJ2-7, with D perhaps TRBD1 or TRBD2 (5 bases each). Trimming took off 4 bases at V and 0 bases at J, with 13 bases between the two ends. Germline V lookup: CDR1 SGHTA, CDR2 FQGNSA. This CDR3 contains 15 residues. Written as DNA, the CDR3 is TGTGCCAGCAGCTCCTGGGGACGGCCCTCCTACGAGCAGTACTTC. Translating it yields CASSSWGRPSYEQYF. Drawing the rest from reference TRBV7-2 and TRBJ2-7, the complete variable domain is GAGVSQSPSNKVTEKGKDVELRCDPISGHTALYWYRQSLGQGLEFLIYFQGNSAPDKSGLPSDRFSAERTGGSVSTLTIQRTQQEDSAVYLCASSSWGRPSYEQYFGPGTRLTVT.

The chain links TRBV7-8 to TRBJ1-1; D not resolved. Germline lookup yields CDR1 SGHVS and CDR2 FQNEAQ. V lost 5 bases to trimming and J lost 2 bases, with 6 bases between them. The CDR3 covers 12 residues. The CDR3 loop reads CASSPSNTEAFF. CDR3 nucleotides: TGTGCCAGCAGCCCCAGTAACACTGAAGCTTTCTTT.

The rearrangement joins TRBV7-9 to TRBJ2-5, with D possibly matching TRBD2 (6 bases). CDR1 and CDR2 (germline): SEHNR, FQNEAQ (reference sequence). The CDR3 totals 16 residues. The V end lost 0 bases, the J end lost 5 bases, and 16 bases lay between the germline ends. CDR3 bases: TGTGCCAGCAGCTTAGCCGGGGGACGGGAGTCCGAGACCCAGTACTTC. It codes for CASSLAGGRESETQYF.

This clone was picked up one time. The rearrangement joins TRBV14 to TRBJ2-2; perhaps TRBD2 as D (5 bases). CDR1 is SGHDN and CDR2 is FVKESK in the germline V gene. V lost 0 bases and J lost 3, with 17 bases in between. The CDR3 sequence is 18 residues long. CDR3 residues: CASSQDPLAGFYTGELFF. The CDR3 DNA reads TGTGCCAGCAGCCAAGATCCGCTGGCGGGTTTTTACACCGGGGAGCTGTTTTTT.

This rearrangement joins TRBV7-9 to TRBJ1-6; D unresolved. The CDR3 loop spans 15 amino acids. With 6 bases removed from V and 7 bases from J, the gap between germline ends came to 16 bases. Looked up from germline, CDR1 is SEHNR and CDR2 is FQNEAQ (reference sequence). The CDR3 bases are TGTGCCAGCAGTCCTCACGACGGGCTAAATTCACCCCTCCACTTT. It codes for CASSPHDGLNSPLHF.

This sequence joins TRBV7-3 and TRBJ2-3; 11 positions agree with TRBD2. CDR1 and CDR2 (germline): SGHTA, FQGTGA. V dropped 5 bases and J dropped 2; count of bases not matched to a gene: 9. There are 17 residues in the CDR3. The CDR3 is CASSPSLAGALTDTQYF. In DNA, the CDR3 is TGTGCCAGCAGCCCGTCACTAGCGGGGGCCCTCACAGATACGCAGTATTTT.

This clone was seen a few times. V is TRBV6-5 and J is TRBJ1-1; D is unresolved. The CDR3 is 13 amino acids. Germline V CDR1 and CDR2: MNHEY, SVGAGI. Trimming took 6 bases from V and 1 from J, leaving 9 bases between them. This CDR3 reads CASRADWNTEAFF. Here the CDR3 DNA reads TGTGCCAGCAGGGCAGATTGGAACACTGAAGCTTTCTTT.